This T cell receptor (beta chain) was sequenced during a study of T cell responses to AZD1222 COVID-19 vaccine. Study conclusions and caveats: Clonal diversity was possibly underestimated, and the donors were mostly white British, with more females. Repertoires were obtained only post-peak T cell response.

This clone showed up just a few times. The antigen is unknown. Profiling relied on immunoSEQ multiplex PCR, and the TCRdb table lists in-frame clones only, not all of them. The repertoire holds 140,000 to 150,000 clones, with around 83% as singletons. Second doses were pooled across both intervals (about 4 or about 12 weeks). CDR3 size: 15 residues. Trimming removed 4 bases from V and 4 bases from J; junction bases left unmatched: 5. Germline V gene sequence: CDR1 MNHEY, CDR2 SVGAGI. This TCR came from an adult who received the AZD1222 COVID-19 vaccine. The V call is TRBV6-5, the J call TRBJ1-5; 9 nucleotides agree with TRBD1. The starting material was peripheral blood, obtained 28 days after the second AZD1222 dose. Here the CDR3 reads CASSSSDRGNQPQHF. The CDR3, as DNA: TGTGCCAGCAGTTCCTCGGACAGGGGAAATCAGCCCCAGCATTTT.